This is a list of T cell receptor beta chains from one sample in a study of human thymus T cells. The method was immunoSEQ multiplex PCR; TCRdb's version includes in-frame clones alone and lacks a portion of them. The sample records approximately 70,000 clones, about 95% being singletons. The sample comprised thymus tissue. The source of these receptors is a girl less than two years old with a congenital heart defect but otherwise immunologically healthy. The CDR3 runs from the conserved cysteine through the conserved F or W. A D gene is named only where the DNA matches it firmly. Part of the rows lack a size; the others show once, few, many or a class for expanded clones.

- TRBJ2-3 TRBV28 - TGTGCCAGCAGCCTTGAGAAAACAGATACGCAGTATTTT CASSLEKTDTQYF
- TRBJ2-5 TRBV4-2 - TGTGCCAGCAGCCATTCCCTGGGAGGGGGTCCCGGAGAGACCCAGTACTTC CASSHSLGGGPGETQYF
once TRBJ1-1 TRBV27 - TGTGCCAGCAGTTCCGCGCCAGGGGTTTTGGGCTTT CASSSAPGVLGF
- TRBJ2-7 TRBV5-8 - TGTGCCAGCAGCTTCCATTTACAGGGACGGGCCTACGAGCAGTACTTC CASSFHLQGRAYEQYF
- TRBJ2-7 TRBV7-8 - TGTGCCAGCAGCTTAGTAGCGGACAGCCTCTCCTACGAGCAGTACTTC CASSLVADSLSYEQYF
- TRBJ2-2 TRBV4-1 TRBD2 TGCGCCAGCAGCCACCGACGGACTAGCGGGAGTGGGCACACCGGGGAGCTGTTTTTT CASSHRRTSGSGHTGELFF
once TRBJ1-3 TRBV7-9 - TGTGCCAGCAGCTTAGGGGGGCCAAGGCCCTCTGGAAACACCATATATTTT CASSLGGPRPSGNTIYF
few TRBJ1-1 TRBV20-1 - TGCAGTGCTCCGGCTGGCGGTGAAGCTTTCTTT CSAPAGGEAFF
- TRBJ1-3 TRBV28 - TGTGCCAGCAGTTTAGAGGGAGGAAACACCATATATTTT CASSLEGGNTIYF
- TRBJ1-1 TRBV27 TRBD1 TGTGCCAGCCAGGACAGGGGGCTGGGTTGGACTGAAGCTTTCTTT CASQDRGLGWTEAFF
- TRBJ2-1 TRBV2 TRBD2 TGTGCCAGCAGCTTGGGACTAGCGGGAGTACACGAGCAGTTCTTC CASSLGLAGVHEQFF
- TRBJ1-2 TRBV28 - TGTGCCAGCAGTCGGGGAAGGGGCTATGGCTACACCTTC CASSRGRGYGYTF
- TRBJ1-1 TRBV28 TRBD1 TGTGCCAGCAGTGATATACAGGGGGTTAACACTGAAGCTTTCTTT CASSDIQGVNTEAFF
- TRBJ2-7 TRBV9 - TGTGCCAGCAGCGACGGACACTCAACCTACGAGCAGTACTTC CASSDGHSTYEQYF
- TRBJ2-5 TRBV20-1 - TGCAGTGCTGGAGCCCAAGAGACCCAGTACTTC CSAGAQETQYF
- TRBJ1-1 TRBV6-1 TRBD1 TGTGCCAGCAGGCGGACAGGGGTGGGGAACACTGAAGCTTTCTTT CASRRTGVGNTEAFF
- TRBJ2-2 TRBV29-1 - TGCAGCGTTGGAGGCGAACCAATAGGGGGTGCAAACACCGGGGAGCTGTTTTTT CSVGGEPIGGANTGELFF
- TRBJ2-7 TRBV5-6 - TGTGCCAGCAGCTGCCACTACGAGCAGTACTTC CASSCHYEQYF
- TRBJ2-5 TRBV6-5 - TGTGCCAGCACCTCCCGGGGGCCGGGTGAGACCCAGTACTTC CASTSRGPGETQYF
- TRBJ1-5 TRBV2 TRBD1 TGTGCCATTACGCTCAGCGGGCCGGACAGGAGGGATCAGCCCCAGCATTTT CAITLSGPDRRDQPQHF
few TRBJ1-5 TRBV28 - TGTGCCAGCAGTTTCAAACGTAGCAATCAGCCCCAGCATTTT CASSFKRSNQPQHF
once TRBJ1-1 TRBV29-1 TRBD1 TGCAGCGTTCCCCGGGACAGGGGGCTGAAGAACACTGAAGCTTTCTTT CSVPRDRGLKNTEAFF
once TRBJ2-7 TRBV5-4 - TGTGCCAGCAGCCAGGTCCCCTTCACCTCCTACGAGCAGTACTTC CASSQVPFTSYEQYF
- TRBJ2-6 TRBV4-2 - TGTGCCAGCAGCCATCCCTACCCCTCTGGGGCCAACGTCCTGACTTTC CASSHPYPSGANVLTF
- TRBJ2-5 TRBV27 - TGTGCCAGCAGTCCCTCCAGGGGCCGGATGGACACCCAGTACTTC CASSPSRGRMDTQYF
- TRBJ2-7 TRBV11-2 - TGTGCCAGCAGCTTACCTCCACAGCGTCCTTCCTACGAGCAGTACTTC CASSLPPQRPSYEQYF
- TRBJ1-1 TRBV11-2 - TGTGCCAGCAGCTTAGACTCTTGGGGGACCGAAGCTTTCTTT CASSLDSWGTEAFF
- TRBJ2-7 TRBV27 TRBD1 TGTGCCAGCAGTTTAACCCACAGGGGACCCTACGAGCAGTACTTC CASSLTHRGPYEQYF
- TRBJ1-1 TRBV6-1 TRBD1 TGTGCCAGCTCGGGACAGACTAACACTGAAGCTTTCTTT CASSGQTNTEAFF
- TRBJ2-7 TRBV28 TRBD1 TGTGCCAGCAGGATCCGACAGGGGCCCTACGAGCAGTACTTC CASRIRQGPYEQYF
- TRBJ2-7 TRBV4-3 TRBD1 TGCGCCAGCAGCCAAGCCACCGGGACAGGGAAGGGCGAGCAGTACTTC CASSQATGTGKGEQYF
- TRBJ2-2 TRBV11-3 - TGTGCCAGCAGCTTAGGGGGGACCGGGGAGCTGTTTTTT CASSLGGTGELFF
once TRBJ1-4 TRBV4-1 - TGCGCCAGCAGCCAAGATAGAGGTGAAAAACTGTTTTTT CASSQDRGEKLFF
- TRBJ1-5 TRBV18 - TGTGCCAGCTCACCGGGGAGGATTAGACAGAACGAGGATCAGCCCCAGCATTTT CASSPGRIRQNEDQPQHF
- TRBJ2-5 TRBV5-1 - TGCGCCAGCAGCTTGGCCCAAGAGACCCAGTACTTC CASSLAQETQYF
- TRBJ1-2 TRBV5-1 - TGCGCCAGCAGTCCGACGGAGGCTGCTGGCTACACCTTC CASSPTEAAGYTF
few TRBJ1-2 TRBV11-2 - TGTGCCAGCAGCTTAGATAAGCCGGGGCCGCCCGCTAACTATGGCTACACCTTC CASSLDKPGPPANYGYTF
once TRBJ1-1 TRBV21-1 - TGTGCCAGCAAGATAGGAAAAATCCCGAGGTTTGAAGCTTTCTTT CASKIGKIPRFEAFF
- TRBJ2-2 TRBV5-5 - TGTGCCAGCAGCTTGGCAGTAGAGACGACCGGGGAGCTGTTTTTT CASSLAVETTGELFF
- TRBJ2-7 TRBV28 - TGTGCCAGCAGTCCCTACCGGGGCCCTAGCTACGGGAGCATCAACGAGCAGTACTTC CASSPYRGPSYGSINEQYF
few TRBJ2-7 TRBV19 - TGTGCCAGTAGTATGGGGCAAGGAGGGACCTACGAGCAGTACTTC CASSMGQGGTYEQYF
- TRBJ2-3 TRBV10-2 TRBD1 TGCGCCAGCAGTAACTTCGGGACAGCTAGCACAGATACGCAGTATTTT CASSNFGTASTDTQYF
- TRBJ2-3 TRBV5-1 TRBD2 TGCGCCAGCAGCACCCTTAGCGGGAGGGTTCCAGATACGCAGTATTTT CASSTLSGRVPDTQYF
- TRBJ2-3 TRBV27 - TGTGCCAGCAGTACCCCGACAGAAACATGGGGAGATACGCAGTATTTT CASSTPTETWGDTQYF
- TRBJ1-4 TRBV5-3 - TGTGCCAGAAGCTTTCACACGGGACACCTTAATGAAAAACTGTTTTTT CARSFHTGHLNEKLFF
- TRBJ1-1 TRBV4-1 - TGCGCCAGCAGCCAAGATCGGGATACGGGGGGAGGGTTCCCCATGAACACTGAAGCTTTCTTT CASSQDRDTGGGFPMNTEAFF
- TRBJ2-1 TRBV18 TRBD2 TGTGCCAGCTGGGGACTAGCGGGAGACGTGCTCCGTTCCTACAATGAGCAGTTCTTC CASWGLAGDVLRSYNEQFF
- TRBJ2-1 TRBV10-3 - TGTGCCATCAGTGAGGAGGGACGCAACAATGAGCAGTTCTTC CAISEEGRNNEQFF
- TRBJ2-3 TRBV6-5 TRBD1 TGTGCCAGCAGTCGACAGGGAAGGGGCACAGATACGCAGTATTTT CASSRQGRGTDTQYF
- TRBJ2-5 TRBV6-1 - TGTGCCAGCAGTGAAGGTCAGCAAGAGACCCAGTACTTC CASSEGQQETQYF
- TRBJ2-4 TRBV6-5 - TGTGCCAGCAGTTACAGGGTTGGGGCCAAAAACATTCAGTACTTC CASSYRVGAKNIQYF
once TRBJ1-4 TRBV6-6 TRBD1 TGTGCCAGCAGGGAGACAGGGACTAATGAAAAACTGTTTTTT CASRETGTNEKLFF